This T cell receptor (beta chain) originates from a study of glioma-infiltrating T cells. Study findings and constraints: Only very few CDR3 sequences appeared in both tissue and blood. Above-expected tissue-blood divergence occurred in all gliomas, most in low-grade ones.

The CDR3 contains 12 residues. TCR alpha and beta CDR3 regions were amplified from RNA using iRepertoire nested multiplex PCR. TCRdb independently ran MiXCR on the multiplex PCR reads; one entry per CDR3 protein. The table includes 85,000 to 110,000 distinct CDR3 sequences, approximately 28% detected once. As regards this clonotype: Its antigen is as yet unknown. The junction departs from the called germline gene at one end, perhaps through a read error.

The sequenced sample consisted of glioma tissue, nonneoplastic brain tissue, or PBMCs (not recorded which). The receptor's source is a human donor with low-grade glioma or glioblastoma, undergoing nonglioma brain surgery, or in good health (not recorded which). The chain is built from TRBV12-3 or TRBV12-4 and TRBJ1-1; D remains ambiguous. DNA of the CDR3: TGTGCCAGCAAGGAGGTTAACACTGAAGCTTCCTTT. Protein product: CASKEVNTEASF.